Following are 29 T cell receptor beta chains from one sample sequenced in a study of regulatory T cells in long-lasting Graves disease. Arm-PCR of CDR3 regions and iRepertoire HTBI primers were the basis on which TCR beta libraries were built. Each CDR3 protein gets one entry after TCRdb re-called the multiplex PCR reads with MiXCR. The table lists roughly 610,000 distinct CDR3 sequences, roughly 15% of them singletons, with around 13% in the top ten. The sample's time point: newly diagnosed GD, antithyroid drugs for less than 3 months. Extracted RNA from PBMCs served as the source of the TCR library. These data were also filed under a second study, of T cells in Graves' hyperthyroidism and ophthalmopathy.

The sequences come from peripheral blood mononuclear cells (PBMCs), collected at new diagnosis, from a patient treated with antithyroid drugs. The receptor source for this set is a man in his late teens or twenties with Graves disease.

This clonotype showed up just a few times. With a much larger clone just one base away, this may be a read error. This chain uses TRBV12-3 or TRBV12-4 with TRBJ1-1; D ambiguous. This CDR3 contains 14 residues. The V gene lost 6 bases and the J gene lost 0 bases, with 11 bases spanning the gap. The CDR3 bases are TGTGCCAGCAGACAACAAGCTGTGAACACTGAAGCTTTCTTT. Its protein is CASRQQAVNTEAFF.

A few counts support this clonotype. The J gene is TRBJ2-7, the V gene TRBV30; the match to TRBD1 covers 8 bases. This CDR3 is built from 17 residues. Germline loops: CDR1 GTSNPN, CDR2 SVGIG (reference sequence). Losses at the gene ends were 3 bases for V and 1 base for J; bases not matched to a gene: 14. For the CDR3, the DNA is TGTGCCTGGAGGGGACCGGCAGGGGGCATTCTTTCCTACGAGCAGTACTTC. This encodes CAWRGPAGGILSYEQYF.

This clonotype was found a few times. The rearrangement joins TRBV7-9 to TRBJ1-3; D not resolved. Trimming pared 7 bases from V and 0 bases from J, leaving 16 bases between. The CDR3 has 16 amino acids. Per the germline V gene, CDR1 is SEHNR and CDR2 is FQNEAQ (reference sequence). The CDR3 DNA follows: TGTGCCAGCACATTAAGCAACGGCGGCTCTGGAAACACCATATATTTT. The encoded protein is CASTLSNGGSGNTIYF.

The chain uses TRBV5-5 and TRBJ2-5, with TRBD1 matching 8 bases. The CDR3 is made up of 15 amino acids. With V trimmed by 2 bases and J by 2 bases, 5 bases remained unmatched. Germline V CDR1 and CDR2: SGHKS, YYEKEE (reference sequence). CDR3 nucleotides: TGTGCCAGCAGCTTAGACAGGGGCCGTCAAGAGACCCAGTACTTC. Protein sequence: CASSLDRGRQETQYF.

This chain joins TRBV20-1 and TRBJ2-3, with 12 bases aligning to TRBD2. The length of the CDR3 is 17 residues. Germline loops: CDR1 DFQATT, CDR2 SNEGSKA (reference sequence). The V gene end was trimmed by 0 bases and the J gene end by 3 bases; junction bases not matched to a gene: 7. DNA of the CDR3: TGCAGTGCTAGAGAATTACGGGGGACTAGCGGGACAGATACGCAGTATTTT. Its translation: CSARELRGTSGTDTQYF.

At least ten counts were recorded for this clonotype. The chain couples TRBV5-1 to TRBJ2-7; tentatively, D is TRBD2 (6 bases). This CDR3 has 14 residues. Germline lookup yields CDR1 SGHRS and CDR2 YFSETQ. V was clipped by 5 bases and J by 4 bases, with 16 bases between them. CDR3 sequence reads: CASRRLGTDYEQYF. CDR3 sequence (DNA): TGCGCCAGCAGGCGACTAGGTACCGATTACGAGCAGTACTTC.

The chain recombines TRBV5-6 with TRBJ2-7; D may be TRBD1 (6 bases). Per the germline V gene, CDR1 is SGHDT and CDR2 is YYEEEE. The CDR3 is 15 residues long. V was cut by 1 base and J by 7 bases, with 18 bases left in between. The CDR3 sequence is CASSLHRELRREQYF. In nucleotides, the CDR3 is TGTGCCAGCAGCTTGCACAGGGAGCTACGAAGGGAGCAGTACTTC.

V gene TRBV5-1 combines with J gene TRBJ2-2, with no clear D. The CDR3 covers 15 residues. Germline assignment: CDR1 SGHRS and CDR2 YFSETQ. Trimming stripped 0 bases from V and 6 bases from J, with 12 bases between. Here the CDR3 DNA reads TGCGCCAGCAGCTTGGAGAGTTGGCAGGCCGGGGAGCTGTTTTTT. Residues: CASSLESWQAGELFF. The whole variable domain, filled in from reference TRBV5-1 and TRBJ2-2, reads KAGVTQTPRYLIKTRGQQVTLSCSPISGHRSVSWYQQTPGQGLQFLFEYFSETQRNKGNFPGRFSGRQFSNSRSEMNVSTLELGDSALYLCASSLESWQAGELFFGEGSRLTVL.

This chain uses TRBV4-1 with TRBJ2-1, with 7 nucleotides matching TRBD1. V was pared by 0 bases and J by 2 bases, with 4 bases of the junction left unmatched. There are 16 residues in the CDR3. Germline V CDR1 and CDR2: MGHRA, YSYEKL. CDR3 amino acids: CASSQEGTDTYNEQFF. Here the CDR3 DNA reads TGCGCCAGCAGCCAAGAGGGGACAGATACCTACAATGAGCAGTTCTTC.

This rearrangement joins TRBV30 to TRBJ2-1; the D is unclear. Looked up from germline, CDR1 is GTSNPN and CDR2 is SVGIG (reference sequence). This CDR3 spans 13 amino acids. Trimming pared 1 base from V and 8 bases from J, leaving 12 bases between. The CDR3 here is CAWSDSSHDEQFF. CDR3 bases: TGTGCCTGGAGTGATTCCTCGCATGATGAGCAGTTCTTC.

The table lists this clonotype with many counts. The V call is TRBV28, the J call TRBJ2-3; D is ambiguous. In germline, CDR1 is MDHEN, CDR2 SYDVKM. V was pared by 10 bases and J by 0 bases, with 14 bases between. This CDR3 spans 14 amino acids. CDR3 DNA: TGTGCCACGCGAGAGCAACTGAGCACAGATACGCAGTATTTT. Translated, it gives CATREQLSTDTQYF.

The V and J genes are TRBV12-3 or TRBV12-4 and TRBJ2-2; 9 bases are a match to TRBD2. Unmatched junction bases numbered 7, after V lost 6 bases and J lost 5 bases. This CDR3 is built from 15 residues. The CDR3 DNA sequence: TGTGCCAGCAGCTTTAATAGCGGGAGTACCGGGGAGCTGTTTTTT. It translates to CASSFNSGSTGELFF.

This clonotype was counted between two and nine times. The chain joins TRBV5-1 to TRBJ2-1, with 8 positions matching TRBD2. V gave up 4 bases and J gave up 9 bases; unmatched junction bases: 12. Germline V gene data show CDR1 as SGHRS and CDR2 as YFSETQ. This CDR3 spans 15 amino acids. The CDR3 reads CASSAILAEGPEQFF. The CDR3 coding sequence is TGCGCCAGCAGCGCGATACTAGCGGAAGGGCCTGAGCAGTTCTTC. The variable domain in full, with the rest retrieved from reference TRBV5-1 and TRBJ2-1, is KAGVTQTPRYLIKTRGQQVTLSCSPISGHRSVSWYQQTPGQGLQFLFEYFSETQRNKGNFPGRFSGRQFSNSRSEMNVSTLELGDSALYLCASSAILAEGPEQFFGPGTRLTVL.

V usage is TRBV27 and J usage is TRBJ2-3; either TRBD1 or TRBD2 may supply D (5 bases each). Germline V CDR1 and CDR2: MNHEY, SMNVEV (reference sequence). V lost 6 bases and J lost 7, with 17 bases in between. The CDR3 spans 14 residues. The chain's CDR3 is CASSSGTSLHTQYF. The CDR3 region has the DNA TGTGCCAGCAGCTCCGGGACGTCTTTGCATACGCAGTATTTT.

This clonotype was seen ten or more times. This chain links TRBV6-5 with TRBJ2-7; D call uncertain. The germline gives CDR1 MNHEY, CDR2 SVGAGI. V lost 4 bases and J 4 bases, leaving 8 bases between the germline ends. The CDR3 has 12 amino acids. The CDR3 loop reads CASSSTPYEQYF. For the CDR3, the DNA is TGTGCCAGCAGTTCGACACCTTACGAGCAGTACTTC.

The J gene is TRBJ1-4, the V gene TRBV5-1; no clear D gene. V gave up 0 bases and J gave up 6 bases, with 15 bases separating them. The germline V gene encodes CDR1 SGHRS and CDR2 YFSETQ. The CDR3 runs to 16 residues. In DNA, the CDR3 is TGCGCCAGCAGCTTGGCCCTGGCCCCGAATCATGAAAAACTGTTTTTT. Translating it yields CASSLALAPNHEKLFF.

The chain combines TRBV19 with TRBJ2-1; no reliable D call. The germline V gene encodes CDR1 LNHDA and CDR2 SQIVND (reference sequence). The CDR3 runs 13 residues. V lost 6 bases and J lost 9, with 15 bases in between. For the CDR3, the DNA is TGTGCCAGTAGCCCAGTCCCCTCGGGTGAGCAGTTCTTC. Amino acid sequence: CASSPVPSGEQFF.

The chain recombines TRBV25-1 with TRBJ1-2, with TRBD1 as a possible D gene (5 bases). The ends were cut back, 5 bases at V and 3 bases at J, with 19 bases in the middle. Per germline, CDR1 MGHDK and CDR2 SYGVNS. The length of the CDR3 is 16 residues. The CDR3 is CASSFGGGVIDYGYTF. The CDR3 DNA reads as TGTGCCAGCAGTTTTGGGGGAGGGGTGATTGACTATGGCTACACCTTC.

A few counts support this clonotype. This chain connects TRBV24-1 to TRBJ2-3, with 7 bases that match TRBD1. J lost 7 bases, V lost 0 bases, and 6 bases had no gene match. The length of the CDR3 is 15 residues. Germline V lookup: CDR1 KGHDR, CDR2 SFDVKD. CDR3 sequence (DNA): TGTGCCACCAGTGATTTGCGAGGGGGCGAGAATACGCAGTATTTT. Translated: CATSDLRGGENTQYF.

This clonotype was counted ten times or more. This chain uses TRBV20-1 with TRBJ2-5, with 10 bases lining up with TRBD1. This CDR3 region has 14 residues. Germline V lookup: CDR1 DFQATT, CDR2 SNEGSKA (reference sequence). With V trimmed by 6 bases and J by 3 bases, 7 bases remained unmatched. Here the CDR3 reads CSAPRGTGEETQYF. The CDR3 nucleotides are TGCAGTGCCCCGAGGGGGACAGGGGAAGAGACCCAGTACTTC.

The chain employs TRBV14 and TRBJ2-2, with D unresolved. The V and J ends lost 2 bases and 4 bases respectively, with 11 bases between them. The germline V gene has CDR1 SGHDN and CDR2 FVKESK. This CDR3 contains 15 residues. This CDR3 is CASSQTQLTTGELFF. The CDR3 bases are TGTGCCAGCAGCCAAACTCAGCTAACCACCGGGGAGCTGTTTTTT. Full variable domain (remainder filled in from reference TRBV14 and TRBJ2-2): EAGVTQFPSHSVIEKGQTVTLRCDPISGHDNLYWYRRVMGKEIKFLLHFVKESKQDESGMPNNRFLAERTGGTYSTLKVQPAELEDSGVYFCASSQTQLTTGELFFGEGSRLTVL.

This clonotype was seen ten or more times. The V gene is TRBV11-2, the J gene TRBJ1-2, with D uncertain. This CDR3 region has 13 residues. In germline, CDR1 is SGHAT, CDR2 FQNNGV. V was shortened by 7 bases and J by 2 bases, with 11 bases between the two germline ends. CDR3 residues: CASKLVGNYGYTF. The CDR3 DNA follows: TGTGCCAGCAAGTTAGTAGGGAACTATGGCTACACCTTC.

The sample holds many counts of this clonotype. CDR3 amino acids: CASSPPQGPNTGELFF. The CDR3, as DNA: TGTGCCAGCAGCCCCCCACAGGGTCCGAACACCGGGGAGCTGTTTTTT. The chain is built from TRBV7-9 and TRBJ2-2, with D tentatively TRBD1 (6 bases). Germline V gene lookup returns CDR1 SEHNR and CDR2 FQNEAQ (reference sequence). With 5 bases removed from V and 0 bases from J, the gap between germline ends came to 13 bases. The CDR3 loop spans 16 amino acids.

This clonotype was counted between two and nine times. V usage is TRBV11-2 and J usage is TRBJ2-7; 8 bases are a match to TRBD1. The CDR3 runs 18 residues. Germline CDR1 reads SGHAT; CDR2 reads FQNNGV. Germline trimming cut 5 bases from V and 2 bases from J; bases unmatched to any gene: 17. CDR3 nucleotide sequence: TGTGCCAGCAGCCAGCATGGGGGACAGGTCAATTTGGCCTACGAGCAGTACTTC. Translated: CASSQHGGQVNLAYEQYF.

This clonotype came up many times. Here the CDR3 reads CASSHLGYNEQFF. The CDR3 bases are TGTGCCAGCAGCCACCTGGGGTACAATGAGCAGTTCTTC. The chain joins TRBV12-3 or TRBV12-4 to TRBJ2-1; D unclear. V lost 6 bases and J lost 4, with 10 bases in between. The CDR3 covers 13 residues.

At least ten counts were recorded for this clonotype. This chain links TRBV11-2 with TRBJ2-3, with TRBD2 identical over 7 bases. Germline CDR1 SGHAT, CDR2 FQNNGV. V shed 5 bases, J shed 4 bases, and the junction held 3 bases outside the gene matches. The CDR3 runs 13 residues. The CDR3 protein is CASSPAGADTQYF. DNA for the CDR3: TGTGCCAGCAGCCCGGCGGGGGCAGATACGCAGTATTTT.

The V call is TRBV15, the J call TRBJ2-7; D may be TRBD2 (5 bases). The V gene's germline CDR1 is LNHNV and CDR2 YYDKDF (reference sequence). V dropped 4 bases and J dropped 2 bases, with 9 bases sitting between them. The CDR3 loop spans 13 amino acids. The CDR3 protein is CATSKTTAYEQYF. CDR3 DNA: TGTGCCACCAGCAAGACTACCGCCTACGAGCAGTACTTC.

This clonotype was detected many times. The CDR3 coding sequence is TGTGCCAGCAGTTTAGGGGTTGGGGAGACCCAGTACTTC. Translation: CASSLGVGETQYF. V gene TRBV12-3 or TRBV12-4 combines with J gene TRBJ2-5; D is ambiguous. The CDR3 has 13 residues. Trimming took 1 base from V and 5 from J, leaving 8 bases between them.

This clonotype was seen a few times. This chain connects TRBV13 to TRBJ2-2; D could derive from TRBD1 or TRBD2 (6 bases each). The V end lost 2 bases, the J end lost 1 base, and 14 bases lay between the germline ends. This CDR3 contains 17 residues. Germline values: CDR1 PRHDT, CDR2 FYEKMQ (reference sequence). The CDR3 bases are TGTGCCAGCAGCTTAAGGACAGTGCGGGAGAACACCGGGGAGCTGTTTTTT. This codes for CASSLRTVRENTGELFF.